A selection of T cell receptor beta chains follows, all from one sample in a study of T cells in Graves' hyperthyroidism and ophthalmopathy. TCRdb re-derived calls from the multiplex PCR reads in MiXCR, one entry per CDR3 protein. The data hold 350,000 to 400,000 distinct CDR3 sequences, with approximately 20% observed a single time. Sequencing used blood. These receptors were taken from a woman under 30 with Graves' hyperthyroidism. Each CDR3 is given with its conserved first and last residue. D genes are given only for firm matches. Size is omitted from some rows. Given values are once, few, many or a class for expanded clones.

>TRBJ2-1|many|TRBD1|TRBV28
TGTGCCAGCAGTTTAAAAAGGGACAGGGAGTTCTTC
CASSLKRDREFF
>TRBJ1-5|many|-|TRBV6-5
TGTGCCAGCAGTCTACGACCTCGGGACGGTAATCAGCCCCAGCATTTT
CASSLRPRDGNQPQHF
>TRBJ1-1|many|-|TRBV18
TGTGCCAGCTCAGCGGGGCTGAGACAGAACACTGAAGCTTTCTTT
CASSAGLRQNTEAFF
>TRBJ2-5|many|-|TRBV9
TGTGCCAGCAGCGTAGATTACAGGGTTGATGAGACCCAGTACTTC
CASSVDYRVDETQYF
>TRBJ2-5|once|-|TRBV6-5
TGTGCCAGCAGTTACGATTGGCAAGCGGATCAAGAAACCCAGTACTTC
CASSYDWQADQETQYF
>TRBJ2-7|many|-|TRBV20-1
TGCAGTGCTAGCGGGCGTAGCTCCTACGAGCAGTACTTC
CSASGRSSYEQYF
>TRBJ2-7|many|TRBD2|TRBV20-1
TGCAGTGCGGGGGGGGGAGCTGAGGACGAGCAGTACTTC
CSAGGGAEDEQYF
>TRBJ2-5|many|TRBD2|TRBV6-1
TGTGCCAGCAGTGACTACGGACTAGCGGGGCTAGAGACCCAGTACTTC
CASSDYGLAGLETQYF
>TRBJ2-5|many|-|TRBV24-1
TGTGCCACCAGTGTAGGGGGTTGGGAGACCCAGTACTTC
CATSVGGWETQYF
>TRBJ1-1|many|-|TRBV20-1
TGCAGTGCTAGTATTGGGGCCATGAACACTGAAGCTTTCTTT
CSASIGAMNTEAFF
>TRBJ2-7|many|-|TRBV3-1
TGTGCCAGCAGCCAAGATCTCGGGGGCGGGCAGTACTTC
CASSQDLGGGQYF
>TRBJ2-5|many|-|TRBV2
TGTGCCAGCACCCCAGACTTTCGAACAAAAGAGACCCAGTACTTC
CASTPDFRTKETQYF
>TRBJ2-2|many|-|TRBV12-5
TGTGCTAGTGGTTTGGTCACCGGGACAAAGACCACCGGGGAGCTGTTTTTT
CASGLVTGTKTTGELFF
>TRBJ1-2|-|-|TRBV20-1
TGCAGTGCTAGAGATAGGGCCAGGACTAACTATGGCTACACCTTC
CSARDRARTNYGYTF
>TRBJ2-7|many|TRBD1|TRBV7-8
TGTGCCAGCAGTCTGGAGGGGACAGGGGAGGTTTTC
CASSLEGTGEVF
>TRBJ1-2|many|-|TRBV15
TGTGCCACCAGTCCAGGAGATGGCTACACCTTC
CATSPGDGYTF
>TRBJ2-7|-|-|TRBV7-2
TGTGCCAGCAGCATACCCCCGAACCCGAACAGGTACTTC
CASSIPPNPNRYF
>TRBJ2-3|many|TRBD2|TRBV6-4
TGTGCCAGCAGTGACTCGACTAGCGGGGCGCAGTATTTT
CASSDSTSGAQYF
>TRBJ1-1|many|-|TRBV25-1
TGTGCCAGCAGTGATAGGGGCGGGGTTTCCTCAGCTTTCTTT
CASSDRGGVSSAFF
>TRBJ2-7|many|-|TRBV28
TGTGCCAGCAGTTTCCTCTACGAGCAGTACTTC
CASSFLYEQYF
>TRBJ1-1|many|-|TRBV12-3/TRBV12-4
TGTGCCAGCAGTTTATCCCAGGGGATCACTGAAGCTTTCTTT
CASSLSQGITEAFF
>TRBJ1-1|many|-|TRBV6-1
TGTGCCAGCAGTGAAACGAGGAGGGCTGAAGCTTTCTTT
CASSETRRAEAFF
>TRBJ1-3|few|-|TRBV6-2/TRBV6-3
TGTGCCAGCAGTTACCGCAGGATCTCTGGAAACACCATATATTTT
CASSYRRISGNTIYF
>TRBJ1-1|-|-|TRBV18
TGTGCCAGCTCACCAAAACAGGGAGGCACTGAAGCTTTCTTT
CASSPKQGGTEAFF
>TRBJ1-1|many|TRBD1|TRBV7-2
TGTGCCAGCAGCTCTGCAGGGGGCCGCGCTGAAGCTTTCTTT
CASSSAGGRAEAFF
>TRBJ1-1|few|-|TRBV19
TGTGCCAGTAGTGTGAGGGGTTTGTTCACTGAAGCTTTCTTT
CASSVRGLFTEAFF
>TRBJ1-1|-|TRBD1|TRBV20-1
TGCAGTGCTCTTGGGGACAGGCCGAACACTGAAGCTTTCTTT
CSALGDRPNTEAFF
>TRBJ2-4|-|-|TRBV15
TGTGCCACCAGCAGAGATCAGGACCGAAAGTACTTC
CATSRDQDRKYF
>TRBJ2-7|many|-|TRBV7-8
TGTGCCAGCAGCTTAAGGGCCCGAGAGCAGTACTTC
CASSLRAREQYF
>TRBJ2-7|-|-|TRBV6-5
TGTGCCAGCAGTTCGACAGGTCACGAGCAGTACTTC
CASSSTGHEQYF
>TRBJ1-2|few|TRBD1|TRBV5-1
TGCGCCAGCAGCTTGGGGGACAGGGGTCCTTATGGCTACACCTTC
CASSLGDRGPYGYTF
>TRBJ2-7|-|-|TRBV9
TGTGCCAGCAGCGTGCTGGGGGTGGACGAGCAGTACTTC
CASSVLGVDEQYF
>TRBJ1-1|many|-|TRBV24-1
TGTGCCACCAGTGACTGGGGGGGAGTTGAAGCTTTCTTT
CATSDWGGVEAFF
>TRBJ2-7|many|-|TRBV5-8
TGTGCCAGCAGCGAATGGCAGGGGAACGAGCAGTACTTC
CASSEWQGNEQYF
>TRBJ2-6|many|-|TRBV29-1
TGCAGCGTTTGGGCAGGGGCGGGGGCCAACGTCCTGACTTTC
CSVWAGAGANVLTF
>TRBJ2-7|many|TRBD2|TRBV9
TGTGCCAGCAGCGTAGGCCCAGGGAGCGGGGCTCCAGGAGAGCAGTACTTC
CASSVGPGSGAPGEQYF
>TRBJ1-5|many|-|TRBV15
TGTGCCACCAGCAGAGATAATAGTCGAACGAGGCAGCCCCAGCATTTT
CATSRDNSRTRQPQHF
>TRBJ1-2|-|TRBD1|TRBV12-3/TRBV12-4
TGTGCCAGCAGTCCGTCTACAGGGGGCACCGACTATGGCTACACCTTC
CASSPSTGGTDYGYTF
>TRBJ2-7|many|-|TRBV28
TGTGCCAGCAGCCCTGGGACCGCTAGGCCCTACGAGCAGTACTTC
CASSPGTARPYEQYF
>TRBJ2-5|-|-|TRBV6-1
TGTGCCAGCAAGTCCCCGCTTTCGGACAGGACTAAAGAGACCCAGTACTTC
CASKSPLSDRTKETQYF
>TRBJ1-2|-|TRBD1|TRBV10-3
TGTGCCATCAGAGACCCCCGACAGGGACCCAACTATGGCTACACCTTC
CAIRDPRQGPNYGYTF
>TRBJ2-5|few|TRBD1|TRBV11-2
TGTGCCAGCAGCGCCCGGGACAGGGGAGAGACCCAGTACTTC
CASSARDRGETQYF
>TRBJ1-2|many|TRBD1|TRBV18
TGTGCCAGCTCACCGACGGGACAGGGGGATGGCTACACCTTC
CASSPTGQGDGYTF
>TRBJ1-1|many|-|TRBV20-1
TGCAGTGCTTCGGACGCAACTCTGATGAACACTGAAGCTTTCTTT
CSASDATLMNTEAFF
>TRBJ1-3|-|TRBD1|TRBV12-3/TRBV12-4
TGTGCCAGCAGTAAAGGGACAGTGCCTTCTCTGTCTGGAAACACCATATATTTT
CASSKGTVPSLSGNTIYF
>TRBJ2-7|many|-|TRBV5-1
TGCGCCAGCACCCGGTCGGGTTTACCCTACGAGCAGTACTTC
CASTRSGLPYEQYF
>TRBJ2-2|many|-|TRBV5-5
TGTGCCAGCAGCACAGGGACAATTAACACCGGGGAGCTGTTTTTT
CASSTGTINTGELFF
>TRBJ1-5|-|-|TRBV3-1
TGTGCCAGCAGCCCCGAAACGGGGGGCGGTCAGCCCCAGCATTTT
CASSPETGGGQPQHF
>TRBJ1-2|many|-|TRBV6-1
TGTGCCAGCAGTGAATGGAGAGGGGGTGGCTACACCTTC
CASSEWRGGGYTF
>TRBJ2-7|-|TRBD1|TRBV6-1
TGTGCCAGCTGCACAGGGACAGGGATAACCTACGAGCAGTACTTC
CASCTGTGITYEQYF
>TRBJ2-5|few|TRBD1|TRBV5-1
TGCGCCAGCAGCTTTACCGGACAGGGGAGCGAGACCCAGTACTTC
CASSFTGQGSETQYF
>TRBJ2-7|many|-|TRBV30
TGTGCCTGGAGTGGTATGGGGGACCGGGGATTCGGGCAGTACTTC
CAWSGMGDRGFGQYF
>TRBJ2-7|few|TRBD1|TRBV5-1
TGCGCCAGCAGCTTCGACAGGGGGTTCTACGAGCAGTACTTC
CASSFDRGFYEQYF
>TRBJ1-1|many|-|TRBV6-1
TGTGCCAGCCAGAGGGGACCCAACACTGAAGCTTTCTTT
CASQRGPNTEAFF
>TRBJ2-7|many|TRBD2|TRBV4-1
TGCGCCAGCAGCCAAGCCAGCGGGGGGCGATACGAGCAGTACTTC
CASSQASGGRYEQYF